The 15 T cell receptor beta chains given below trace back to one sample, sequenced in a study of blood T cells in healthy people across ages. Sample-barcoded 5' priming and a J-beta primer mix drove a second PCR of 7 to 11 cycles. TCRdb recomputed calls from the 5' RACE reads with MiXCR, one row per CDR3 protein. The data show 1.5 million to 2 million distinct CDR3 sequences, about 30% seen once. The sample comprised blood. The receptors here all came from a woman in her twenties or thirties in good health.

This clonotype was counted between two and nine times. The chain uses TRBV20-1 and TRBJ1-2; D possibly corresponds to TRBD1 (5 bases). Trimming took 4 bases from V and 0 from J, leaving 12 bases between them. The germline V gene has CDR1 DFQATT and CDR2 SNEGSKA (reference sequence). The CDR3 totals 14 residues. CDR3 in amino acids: CSAIIGGSNYGYTF. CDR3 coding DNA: TGCAGTGCTATAATCGGGGGGTCTAACTATGGCTACACCTTC.

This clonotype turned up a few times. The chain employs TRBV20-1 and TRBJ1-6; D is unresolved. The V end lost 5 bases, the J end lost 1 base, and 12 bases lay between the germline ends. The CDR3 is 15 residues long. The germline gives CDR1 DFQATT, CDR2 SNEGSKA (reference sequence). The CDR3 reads CSALPSGSYNSPLHF. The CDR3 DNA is TGCAGTGCTCTCCCCTCTGGGTCCTATAATTCACCCCTCCACTTT.

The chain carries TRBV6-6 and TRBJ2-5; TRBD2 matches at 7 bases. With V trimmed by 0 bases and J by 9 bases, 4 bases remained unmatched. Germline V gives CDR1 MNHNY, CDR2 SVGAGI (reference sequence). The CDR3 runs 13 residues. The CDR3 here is CASSYSPGGAQYF. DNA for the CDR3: TGTGCCAGCAGTTACTCTCCTGGGGGGGCCCAGTACTTC.

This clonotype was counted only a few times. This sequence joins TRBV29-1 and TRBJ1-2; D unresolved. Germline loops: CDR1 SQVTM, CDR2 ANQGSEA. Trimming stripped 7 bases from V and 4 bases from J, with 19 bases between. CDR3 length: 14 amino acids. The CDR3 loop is CSASSISGSYGYTF. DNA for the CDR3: TGCAGCGCATCGAGTATTTCGGGTTCCTATGGCTACACCTTC.

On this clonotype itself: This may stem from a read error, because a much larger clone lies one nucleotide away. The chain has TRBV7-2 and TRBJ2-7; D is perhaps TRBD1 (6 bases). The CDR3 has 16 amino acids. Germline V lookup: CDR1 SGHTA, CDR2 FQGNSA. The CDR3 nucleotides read TGTGCCAGCAGCTTCACCGGGACAAGGGTCGATTACGAGCAGGACTTC. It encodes CASSFTGTRVDYEQDF.

The CDR3 bases are TGTGCCAGCCTATCAGGGGCTGTGAACACTGAAGCTTTCTTT. It encodes CASLSGAVNTEAFF. The rearrangement links TRBV28 to TRBJ1-1; possible D gene TRBD1, 6 bases. The ends were cut back, 8 bases at V and 0 bases at J, with 13 bases in the middle. This CDR3 is built from 14 residues. Germline V gene lookup returns CDR1 MDHEN and CDR2 SYDVKM.

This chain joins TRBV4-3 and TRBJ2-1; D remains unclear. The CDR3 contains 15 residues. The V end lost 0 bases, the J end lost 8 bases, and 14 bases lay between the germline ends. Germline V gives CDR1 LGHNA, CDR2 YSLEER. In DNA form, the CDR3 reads TGCGCCAGCAGCCAAGAGGCCTTACTTGTGTATGAGCAGTTCTTC. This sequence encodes CASSQEALLVYEQFF.

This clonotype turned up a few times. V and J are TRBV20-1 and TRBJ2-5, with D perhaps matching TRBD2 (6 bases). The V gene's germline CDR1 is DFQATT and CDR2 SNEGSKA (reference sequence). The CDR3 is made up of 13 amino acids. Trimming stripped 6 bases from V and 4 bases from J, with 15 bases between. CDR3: CSAGWGGIETQYF. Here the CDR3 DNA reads TGCAGTGCCGGGTGGGGCGGGATAGAGACCCAGTACTTC.

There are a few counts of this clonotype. This CDR3 reads CASSHILGGDGYTF. CDR3 coding DNA: TGTGCCAGCAGCCATATTTTGGGGGGGGATGGCTACACCTTC. The chain couples TRBV3-1 to TRBJ1-2; D is possibly TRBD1 (5 bases). The V and J ends lost 3 bases and 6 bases respectively, with 14 bases between them. This CDR3 contains 14 residues. CDR1 is LGHDT and CDR2 is YNNKEL in the germline V gene (reference sequence).

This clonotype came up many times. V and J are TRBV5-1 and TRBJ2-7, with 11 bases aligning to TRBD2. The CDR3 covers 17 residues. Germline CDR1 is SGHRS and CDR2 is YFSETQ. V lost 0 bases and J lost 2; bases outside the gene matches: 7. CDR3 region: CASSLGPGLAATYEQYF. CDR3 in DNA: TGCGCCAGCAGCTTGGGGCCGGGACTAGCGGCAACCTACGAGCAGTACTTC.

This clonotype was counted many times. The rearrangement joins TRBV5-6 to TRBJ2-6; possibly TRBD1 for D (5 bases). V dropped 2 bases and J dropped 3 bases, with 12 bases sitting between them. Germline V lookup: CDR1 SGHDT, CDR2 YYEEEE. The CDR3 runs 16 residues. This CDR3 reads CASSFPRTSGANVLTF. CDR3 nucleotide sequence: TGTGCCAGCAGCTTTCCGAGGACAAGTGGGGCCAACGTCCTGACTTTC.

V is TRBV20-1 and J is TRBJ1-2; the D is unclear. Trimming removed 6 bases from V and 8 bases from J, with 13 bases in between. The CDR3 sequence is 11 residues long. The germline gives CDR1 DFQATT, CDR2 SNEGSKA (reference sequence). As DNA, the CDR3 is TGCAGTGCCATTGCGGGAGACGGCTACACCTTC. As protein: CSAIAGDGYTF.

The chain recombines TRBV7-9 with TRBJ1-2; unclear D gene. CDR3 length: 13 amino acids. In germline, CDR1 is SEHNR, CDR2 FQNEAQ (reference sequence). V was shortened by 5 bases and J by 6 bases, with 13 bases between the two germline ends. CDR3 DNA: TGTGCCAGCAGCGCACCGCCGGTACATGGCTACACCTTC. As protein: CASSAPPVHGYTF.

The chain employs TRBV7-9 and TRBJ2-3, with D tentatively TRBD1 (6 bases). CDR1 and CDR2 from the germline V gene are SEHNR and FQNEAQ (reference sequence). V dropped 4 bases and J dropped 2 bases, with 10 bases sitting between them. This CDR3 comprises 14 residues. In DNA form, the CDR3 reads TGTGCCAGCAGCTCGACAGGTATCACAGATACGCAGTATTTT. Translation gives CASSSTGITDTQYF.

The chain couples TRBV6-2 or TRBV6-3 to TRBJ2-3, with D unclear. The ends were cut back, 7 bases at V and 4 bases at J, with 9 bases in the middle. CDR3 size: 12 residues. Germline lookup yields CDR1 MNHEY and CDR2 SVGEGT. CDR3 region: CASTLGSDTQYF. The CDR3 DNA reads TGTGCCAGCACCTTGGGGTCAGATACGCAGTATTTT.